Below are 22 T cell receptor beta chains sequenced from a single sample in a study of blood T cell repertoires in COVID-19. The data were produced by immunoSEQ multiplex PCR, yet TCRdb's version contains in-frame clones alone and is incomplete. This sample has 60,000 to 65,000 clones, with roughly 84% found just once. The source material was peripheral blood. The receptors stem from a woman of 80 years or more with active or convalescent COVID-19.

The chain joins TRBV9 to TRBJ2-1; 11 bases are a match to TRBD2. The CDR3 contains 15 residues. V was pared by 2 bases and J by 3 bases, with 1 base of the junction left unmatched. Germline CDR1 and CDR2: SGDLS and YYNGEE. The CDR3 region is CASSVGTSGYNEQFF. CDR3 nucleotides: TGTGCCAGCAGCGTGGGGACTAGCGGCTACAATGAGCAGTTCTTC.

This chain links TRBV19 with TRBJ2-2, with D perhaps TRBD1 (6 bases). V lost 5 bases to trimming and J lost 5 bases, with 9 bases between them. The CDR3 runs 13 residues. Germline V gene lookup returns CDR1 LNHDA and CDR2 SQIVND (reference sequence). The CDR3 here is CASSDTGTGELFF. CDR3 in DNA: TGTGCCAGTAGTGATACAGGGACCGGGGAGCTGTTTTTT. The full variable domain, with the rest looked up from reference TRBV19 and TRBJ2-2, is DGGITQSPKYLFRKEGQNVTLSCEQNLNHDAMYWYRQDPGQGLRLIYYSQIVNDFQKGDIAEGYSVSREKKESFPLTVTSAQKNPTAFYLCASSDTGTGELFFGEGSRLTVL.

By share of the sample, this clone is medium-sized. In nucleotides, the CDR3 is TGTGCCAGCAGTGTCGACCAGGGGTCCTACGAGCAGTACTTC. It specifies CASSVDQGSYEQYF. The J gene is TRBJ2-7, the V gene TRBV2, with a weak D call TRBD1 (6 bases). V shed 4 bases and J shed 1 base, with 11 bases lying between them. Germline V lookup: CDR1 SNHLY, CDR2 FYNNEI. This CDR3 region has 14 residues.

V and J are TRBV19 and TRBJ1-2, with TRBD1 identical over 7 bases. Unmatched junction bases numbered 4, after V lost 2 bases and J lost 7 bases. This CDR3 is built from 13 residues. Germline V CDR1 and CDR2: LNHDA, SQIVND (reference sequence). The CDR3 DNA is TGTGCCAGTAGTATATCGGCAGGGGGTGGCTACACCTTC. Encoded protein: CASSISAGGGYTF.

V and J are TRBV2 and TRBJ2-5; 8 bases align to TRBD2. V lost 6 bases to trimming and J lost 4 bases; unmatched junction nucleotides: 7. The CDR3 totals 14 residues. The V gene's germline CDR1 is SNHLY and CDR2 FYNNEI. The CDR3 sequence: CASSLGLAGETQYF. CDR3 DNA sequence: TGTGCCAGCAGCCTAGGACTAGCAGGAGAGACCCAGTACTTC.

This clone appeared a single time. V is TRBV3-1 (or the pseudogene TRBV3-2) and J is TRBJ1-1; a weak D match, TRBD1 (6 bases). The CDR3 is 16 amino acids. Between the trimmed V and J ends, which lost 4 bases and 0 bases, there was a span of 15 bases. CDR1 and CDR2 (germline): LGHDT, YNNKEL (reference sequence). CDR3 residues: CASSPYRVILNTEAFF. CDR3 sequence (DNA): TGTGCCAGCAGCCCCTACAGGGTTATACTGAACACTGAAGCTTTCTTT.

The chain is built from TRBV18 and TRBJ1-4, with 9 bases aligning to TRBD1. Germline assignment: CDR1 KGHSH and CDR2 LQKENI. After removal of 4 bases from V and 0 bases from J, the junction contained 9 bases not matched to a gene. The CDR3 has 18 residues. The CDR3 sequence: CASSRNPGQGSTNEKLFF. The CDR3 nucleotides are TGTGCCAGCTCACGTAACCCGGGACAGGGCTCAACTAATGAAAAACTGTTTTTT.

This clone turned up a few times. The CDR3 DNA follows: TGTGCCAGTAGTAGTGCACAGTACAATCAGCCCCAGCATTTT. It codes for CASSSAQYNQPQHF. This chain uses TRBV19 with TRBJ1-5; the D is unclear. Trimming took off 4 bases at V and 3 bases at J, with 10 bases between the two ends. The CDR3 has 14 residues. Germline CDR1 and CDR2: LNHDA and SQIVND (reference sequence). Full variable domain (outside the CDR3, taken from reference TRBV19 and TRBJ1-5): DGGITQSPKYLFRKEGQNVTLSCEQNLNHDAMYWYRQDPGQGLRLIYYSQIVNDFQKGDIAEGYSVSREKKESFPLTVTSAQKNPTAFYLCASSSAQYNQPQHFGDGTRLSIL.

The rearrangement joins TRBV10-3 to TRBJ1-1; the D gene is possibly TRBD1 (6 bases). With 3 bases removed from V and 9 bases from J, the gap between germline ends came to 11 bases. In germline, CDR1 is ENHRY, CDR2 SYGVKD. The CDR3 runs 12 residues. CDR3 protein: CAISDYQGQAFF. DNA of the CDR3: TGTGCCATCAGTGATTATCAGGGGCAAGCTTTCTTT.

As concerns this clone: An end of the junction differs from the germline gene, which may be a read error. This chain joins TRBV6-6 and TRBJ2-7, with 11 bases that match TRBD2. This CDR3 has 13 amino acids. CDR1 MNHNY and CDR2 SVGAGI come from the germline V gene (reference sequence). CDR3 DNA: TGTGCCAGCAGCATTAGCGGGGGGGCCGGGGGAAACTTC. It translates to CASSISGGAGGNF.

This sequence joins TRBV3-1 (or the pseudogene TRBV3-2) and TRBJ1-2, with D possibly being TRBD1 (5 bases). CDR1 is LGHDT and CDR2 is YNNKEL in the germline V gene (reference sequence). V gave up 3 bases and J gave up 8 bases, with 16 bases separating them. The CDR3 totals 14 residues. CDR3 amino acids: CASSHRDSRNGYTF. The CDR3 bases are TGTGCCAGCAGCCATCGGGACTCCAGGAACGGCTACACCTTC.

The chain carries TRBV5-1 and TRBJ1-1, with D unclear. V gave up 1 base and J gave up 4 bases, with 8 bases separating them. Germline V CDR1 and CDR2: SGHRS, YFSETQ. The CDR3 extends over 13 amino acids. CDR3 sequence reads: CASSLRDTTEAFF. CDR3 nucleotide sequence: TGCGCCAGCAGCTTGAGAGACACCACTGAAGCTTTCTTT.

CDR3 residues: CASSLARAAQETQYF. CDR3 in DNA: TGCGCCAGCAGCTTGGCCCGAGCGGCCCAAGAGACCCAGTACTTC. The V call is TRBV5-1, the J call TRBJ2-5; TRBD2 might be the D (5 bases). CDR1 SGHRS and CDR2 YFSETQ come from the germline V gene. CDR3 length equals 15 residues. V was pared by 0 bases and J by 1 base, with 10 bases between.

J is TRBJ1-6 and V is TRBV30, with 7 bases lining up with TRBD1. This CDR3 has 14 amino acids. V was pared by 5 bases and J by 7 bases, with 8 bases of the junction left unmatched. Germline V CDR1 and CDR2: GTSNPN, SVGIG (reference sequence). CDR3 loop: CAWAPGTVNSPLHF. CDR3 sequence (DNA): TGTGCCTGGGCCCCCGGGACAGTCAATTCACCCCTCCACTTT.

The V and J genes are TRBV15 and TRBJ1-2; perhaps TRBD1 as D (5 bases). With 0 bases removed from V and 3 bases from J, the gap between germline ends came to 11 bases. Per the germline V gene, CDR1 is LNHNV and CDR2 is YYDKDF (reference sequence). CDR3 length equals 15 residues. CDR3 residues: CATSRDKTEYYGYTF. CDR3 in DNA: TGTGCCACCAGCAGAGATAAGACAGAGTACTATGGCTACACCTTC.

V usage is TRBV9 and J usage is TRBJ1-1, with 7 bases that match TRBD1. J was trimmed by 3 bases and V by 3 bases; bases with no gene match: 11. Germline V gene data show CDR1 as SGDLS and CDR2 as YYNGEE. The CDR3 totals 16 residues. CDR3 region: CASSAGTAIYDTEAFF. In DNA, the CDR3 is TGTGCCAGCAGCGCCGGGACAGCAATCTATGACACTGAAGCTTTCTTT.

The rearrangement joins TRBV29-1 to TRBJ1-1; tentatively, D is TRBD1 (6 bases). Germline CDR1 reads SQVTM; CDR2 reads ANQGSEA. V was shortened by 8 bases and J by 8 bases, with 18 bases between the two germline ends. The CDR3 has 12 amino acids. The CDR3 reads CSSRQVEGEAFF. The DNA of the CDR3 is TGCAGCTCCCGACAGGTTGAAGGGGAAGCTTTCTTT.

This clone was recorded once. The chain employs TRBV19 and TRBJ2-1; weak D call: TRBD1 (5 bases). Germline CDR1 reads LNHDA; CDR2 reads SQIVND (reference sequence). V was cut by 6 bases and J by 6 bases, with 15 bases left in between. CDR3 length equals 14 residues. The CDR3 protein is CASSPNPQGNEQFF. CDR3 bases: TGTGCCAGTAGCCCGAACCCCCAGGGCAATGAGCAGTTCTTC.

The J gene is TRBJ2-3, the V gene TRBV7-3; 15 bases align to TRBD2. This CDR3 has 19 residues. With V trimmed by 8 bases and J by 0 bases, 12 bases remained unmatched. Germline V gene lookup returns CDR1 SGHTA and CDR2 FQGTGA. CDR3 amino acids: CASLSIGLAGGFSTDTQYF. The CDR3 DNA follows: TGTGCCAGCCTATCAATAGGACTAGCGGGGGGGTTTAGCACAGATACGCAGTATTTT.

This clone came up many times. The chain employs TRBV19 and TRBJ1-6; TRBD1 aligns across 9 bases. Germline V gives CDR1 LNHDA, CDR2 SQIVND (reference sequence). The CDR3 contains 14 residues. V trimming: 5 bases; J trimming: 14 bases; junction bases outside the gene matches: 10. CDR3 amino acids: CASSLGQGGKALHF. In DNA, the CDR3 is TGTGCCAGTAGTCTGGGACAGGGCGGGAAGGCCCTCCACTTT.

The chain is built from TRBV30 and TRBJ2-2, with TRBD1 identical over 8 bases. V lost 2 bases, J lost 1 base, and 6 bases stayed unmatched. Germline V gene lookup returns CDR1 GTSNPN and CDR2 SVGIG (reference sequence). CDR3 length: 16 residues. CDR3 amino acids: CAWSRWDRRNTGELFF. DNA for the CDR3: TGTGCCTGGAGTCGGTGGGACAGGCGGAACACCGGGGAGCTGTTTTTT.

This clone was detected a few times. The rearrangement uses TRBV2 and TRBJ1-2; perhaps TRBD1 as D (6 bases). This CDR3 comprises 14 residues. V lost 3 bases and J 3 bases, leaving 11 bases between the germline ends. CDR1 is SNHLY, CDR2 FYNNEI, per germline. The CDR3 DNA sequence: TGTGCCAGCAGTGAGCAGGGGATAGACTATGGCTACACCTTC. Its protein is CASSEQGIDYGYTF.